These 20 T cell receptor beta chains were all obtained from the same sample, sequenced in a study of blood T cell repertoires in COVID-19. Profiled with immunoSEQ multiplex PCR; TCRdb holds only in-frame clones, not every one. The sample lists about 230,000 clones; more than 65% were seen once. Material: peripheral blood. These receptors originate from a woman between 40 and 55 years old who had recovered from COVID-19.

The rearrangement links TRBV19 to TRBJ1-4, with D tentatively TRBD1 (6 bases). CDR1 is LNHDA and CDR2 is SQIVND in the germline V gene (reference sequence). This CDR3 spans 14 amino acids. The ends were cut back, 5 bases at V and 8 bases at J, with 15 bases in the middle. CDR3 amino acids: CASSVTGLGEKLFF. The CDR3 nucleotides read TGTGCCAGTAGTGTAACAGGGTTAGGCGAAAAACTGTTTTTT.

The chain links TRBV19 to TRBJ1-1; D ambiguous. Looked up from germline, CDR1 is LNHDA and CDR2 is SQIVND (reference sequence). Trimming removed 10 bases at V and 1 base at J, with 13 bases between. This CDR3 is 13 amino acids long. As DNA, the CDR3 is TGTGCCACCGTTGGACGGGAGAACACTGAAGCTTTCTTT. Amino acids: CATVGRENTEAFF.

J is TRBJ2-3 and V is TRBV24-1; the match to TRBD2 covers 8 bases. This CDR3 has 15 amino acids. Germline V lookup: CDR1 KGHDR, CDR2 SFDVKD. Trimming removed 5 bases from V and 3 bases from J; junction bases left unmatched: 6. The CDR3 sequence is CATSVRAGATDTQYF. The CDR3 nucleotides are TGTGCCACCAGTGTTCGAGCGGGAGCGACAGATACGCAGTATTTT.

This chain joins TRBV6-5 and TRBJ1-6; 9 bases map to TRBD1. This CDR3 has 13 amino acids. Germline CDR1 reads MNHEY; CDR2 reads SVGAGI. Germline trimming cut 5 bases from V and 8 bases from J; bases unmatched to any gene: 1. The CDR3 reads CASSRTGDSPLHF. CDR3 sequence (DNA): TGTGCCAGCAGTCGGACAGGGGATTCACCCCTCCACTTT.

V usage is TRBV12-3 or TRBV12-4 and J usage is TRBJ2-5; D gene unclear. V lost 6 bases to trimming and J lost 5 bases, with 7 bases between them. The CDR3 totals 11 residues. The CDR3 spells CASSRAETQYF. The DNA of the CDR3 is TGTGCCAGCAGCCGAGCGGAGACCCAGTACTTC.

This chain links TRBV5-8 with TRBJ2-3; 7 bases are a match to TRBD2. This CDR3 comprises 17 residues. Germline V CDR1 and CDR2: SGHTS, YDEGEE. V lost 0 bases to trimming and J lost 2 bases; unmatched junction nucleotides: 9. The CDR3 region has the DNA TGTGCCAGCAGCTTGGTGGTGTCTAGCGGAGCCACAGATACGCAGTATTTT. Protein: CASSLVVSSGATDTQYF.

J is TRBJ1-2 and V is TRBV2; D is possibly TRBD1 (6 bases). The germline CDR1 and CDR2 sequences are SNHLY and FYNNEI. The CDR3 contains 15 residues. The V and J ends lost 10 bases and 3 bases respectively, with 21 bases between them. The CDR3 sequence: CATLLGGGADYGYTF. CDR3 in DNA: TGTGCCACATTACTCGGGGGGGGCGCTGACTATGGCTACACCTTC.

CDR3 amino acids: CASSTQMDREAFF. CDR3 bases: TGTGCCAGCAGCACTCAAATGGACAGAGAAGCTTTCTTT. This chain links TRBV28 with TRBJ1-1; D might be TRBD1 (6 bases). This CDR3 comprises 13 residues. Deletions cut 6 bases from V and 8 bases from J, with 16 bases between. The V gene's germline CDR1 is MDHEN and CDR2 SYDVKM.

The V and J genes are TRBV4-1 and TRBJ2-5, with 9 bases lining up with TRBD2. This CDR3 is built from 17 residues. The V and J ends lost 3 bases and 5 bases, in that order; junction bases with no gene match: 13. Germline V CDR1 and CDR2: MGHRA, YSYEKL. The CDR3 bases are TGCGCCAGCAGCCAGGCGGGGGCGCGGGGGGGCTGGGAGACCCAGTACTTC. Its protein product is CASSQAGARGGWETQYF.

The chain employs TRBV6-5 and TRBJ1-2, with a weak D call TRBD1 (6 bases). Per germline, CDR1 MNHEY and CDR2 SVGAGI. Trimming removed 2 bases at V and 4 bases at J, with 17 bases between. The CDR3 is 16 amino acids. This chain's CDR3 is CASSYDYTTGPYGYTF. For the CDR3, the DNA is TGTGCCAGCAGTTACGACTATACGACAGGCCCCTATGGCTACACCTTC.

This clone was observed once. This chain joins TRBV6-2 or TRBV6-3 and TRBJ1-6; 7 positions match TRBD1. The CDR3 sequence is 15 residues long. The junction had 7 bases not matched to a gene; V was cut back by 5 bases and J by 6 bases. From germline, CDR1 is MNHEY and CDR2 SVGEGT. The chain's CDR3 is CASSLQGVRNSPLHF. The CDR3 DNA sequence: TGTGCCAGCAGTCTTCAGGGGGTTCGTAATTCACCCCTCCACTTT.

J is TRBJ1-1 and V is TRBV3-1 (or the pseudogene TRBV3-2); D remains unclear. CDR3 size: 15 residues. CDR1 and CDR2 from the germline V gene are LGHDT and YNNKEL (reference sequence). Between the trimmed V and J ends, which lost 1 base and 3 bases, there was a span of 12 bases. CDR3 nucleotide sequence: TGTGCCAGCAGCCAAGTGGCAGGCGGGTACACTGAAGCTTTCTTT. Protein sequence: CASSQVAGGYTEAFF.

The chain is built from TRBV2 and TRBJ2-2; D might be TRBD1 (5 bases). The ends were cut back, 1 base at V and 4 bases at J, with 7 bases in the middle. Germline CDR1 and CDR2: SNHLY and FYNNEI. The CDR3 runs to 14 residues. CDR3 loop: CASSEVQGTGELFF. In DNA, the CDR3 is TGTGCCAGCAGTGAAGTCCAGGGCACCGGGGAGCTGTTTTTT.

This clone was recorded once. The genes are TRBV4-3 and TRBJ1-1; D is undetermined. In germline, CDR1 is LGHNA, CDR2 YSLEER. With 1 base removed from V and 3 bases from J, the gap between germline ends came to 6 bases. The CDR3 is 13 residues long. The CDR3 protein is CASSQVPDTEAFF. In DNA, the CDR3 is TGCGCCAGCAGCCAAGTCCCTGACACTGAAGCTTTCTTT.

The rearrangement links TRBV11-2 to TRBJ2-3; 8 positions agree with TRBD2. V lost 6 bases to trimming and J lost 4 bases; unmatched junction nucleotides: 3. The CDR3 spans 13 residues. Per the germline V gene, CDR1 is SGHAT and CDR2 is FQNNGV. CDR3 in DNA: TGTGCCAGCAGAACGGGGGGGGCAGATACGCAGTATTTT. It translates to CASRTGGADTQYF.

The chain joins TRBV19 to TRBJ2-3; D gene uncertain. Trimming shortened V by 6 bases and J by 0 bases, and 10 bases separated the two germline ends. Germline assignment: CDR1 LNHDA and CDR2 SQIVND (reference sequence). The CDR3 runs to 14 residues. This chain's CDR3 is CASRAIASTDTQYF. The CDR3 DNA sequence: TGTGCCAGTAGGGCGATAGCTAGCACAGATACGCAGTATTTT.

This clone was found once. The chain combines TRBV5-4 with TRBJ1-1; D is possibly TRBD1 (6 bases). Germline CDR1 and CDR2: SGHNT and YYREEE (reference sequence). The CDR3 is made up of 16 amino acids. V was pared by 0 bases and J by 7 bases, with 19 bases between. The CDR3 is CASSLGLVPGQIEAFF. Here the CDR3 DNA reads TGTGCCAGCAGCTTGGGCCTCGTCCCCGGACAGATTGAAGCTTTCTTT.

The chain is built from TRBV11-3 and TRBJ1-1; D might be TRBD1 (6 bases). V lost 3 bases and J lost 3, with 20 bases in between. The germline gives CDR1 SGHNT, CDR2 YENEEA. This CDR3 has 17 residues. This CDR3 reads CASSLRWTQGQDTEAFF. In nucleotides, the CDR3 is TGTGCCAGCAGCTTGAGGTGGACACAGGGTCAGGACACTGAAGCTTTCTTT.

The chain recombines TRBV19 with TRBJ2-3, with D perhaps TRBD2 (5 bases). Germline V gene sequence: CDR1 LNHDA, CDR2 SQIVND (reference sequence). This CDR3 has 14 residues. Trimming took off 5 bases at V and 2 bases at J, with 11 bases between the two ends. For the CDR3, the DNA is TGTGCCAGTAGTCGAGCGGCATCCACAGATACGCAGTATTTT. This sequence encodes CASSRAASTDTQYF.

The gene calls are TRBV7-9 and TRBJ2-5, with 15 bases that match TRBD2. V was clipped by 5 bases and J by 4 bases; unmatched bases: 8. CDR1 and CDR2 (germline): SEHNR, FQNEAQ (reference sequence). CDR3 size: 17 residues. The DNA of the CDR3 is TGTGCCAGCAGCCCGGGGACTAGCGGGGGGATGCGAGAGACCCAGTACTTC. Translating it yields CASSPGTSGGMRETQYF.